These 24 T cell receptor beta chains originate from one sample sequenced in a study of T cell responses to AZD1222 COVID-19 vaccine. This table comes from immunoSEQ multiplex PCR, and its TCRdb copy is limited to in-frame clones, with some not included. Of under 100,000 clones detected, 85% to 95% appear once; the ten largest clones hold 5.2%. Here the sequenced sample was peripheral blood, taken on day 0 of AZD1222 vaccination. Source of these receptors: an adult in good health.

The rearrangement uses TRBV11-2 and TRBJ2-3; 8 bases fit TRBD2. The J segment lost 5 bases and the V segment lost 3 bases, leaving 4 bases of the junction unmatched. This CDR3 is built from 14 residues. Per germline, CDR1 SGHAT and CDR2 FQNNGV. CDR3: CASSFGGRQDTQYF. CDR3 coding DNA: TGTGCCAGCAGCTTTGGCGGGAGGCAAGATACGCAGTATTTT.

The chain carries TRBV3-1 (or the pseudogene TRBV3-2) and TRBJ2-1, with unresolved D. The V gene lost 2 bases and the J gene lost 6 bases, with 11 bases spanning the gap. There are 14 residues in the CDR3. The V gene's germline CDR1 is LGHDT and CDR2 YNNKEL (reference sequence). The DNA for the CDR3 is TGTGCCAGCAGCCAAAGACAACTTCCCAATGAGCAGTTCTTC. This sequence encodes CASSQRQLPNEQFF.

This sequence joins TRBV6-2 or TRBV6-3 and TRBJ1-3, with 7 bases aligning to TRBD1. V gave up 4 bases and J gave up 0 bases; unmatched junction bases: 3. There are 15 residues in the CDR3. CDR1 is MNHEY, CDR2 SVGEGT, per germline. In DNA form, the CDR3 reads TGTGCCAGCAGTTGGGACAGCCGCTCTGGAAACACCATATATTTT. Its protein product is CASSWDSRSGNTIYF.

The CDR3 DNA follows: TGCGCCAGCAGCTTGGACAGCTCTGGAAACACCATATATTTT. Encoded protein: CASSLDSSGNTIYF. The chain couples TRBV5-1 to TRBJ1-3; D is ambiguous. Trimming removed 0 bases at V and 0 bases at J, with 4 bases between. The CDR3 loop spans 14 amino acids. CDR1 is SGHRS and CDR2 is YFSETQ in the germline V gene.

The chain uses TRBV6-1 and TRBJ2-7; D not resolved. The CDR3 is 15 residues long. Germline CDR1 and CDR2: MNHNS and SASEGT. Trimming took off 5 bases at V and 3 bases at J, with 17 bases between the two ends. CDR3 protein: CASSPHQKDGYEQYF. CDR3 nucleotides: TGTGCCAGCAGTCCACACCAAAAAGACGGCTACGAGCAGTACTTC.

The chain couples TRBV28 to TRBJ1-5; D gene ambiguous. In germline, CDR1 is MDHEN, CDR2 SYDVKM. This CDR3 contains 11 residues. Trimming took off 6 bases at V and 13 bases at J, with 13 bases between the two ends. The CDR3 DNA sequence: TGTGCCAGCAGCTGGGGAGGGTCACAGCATTTT. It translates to CASSWGGSQHF. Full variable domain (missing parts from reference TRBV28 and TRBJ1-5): DVKVTQSSRYLVKRTGEKVFLECVQDMDHENMFWYRQDPGLGLRLIYFSYDVKMKEKGDIPEGYSVSREKKERFSLILESASTNQTSMYLCASSWGGSQHFGDGTRLSIL.

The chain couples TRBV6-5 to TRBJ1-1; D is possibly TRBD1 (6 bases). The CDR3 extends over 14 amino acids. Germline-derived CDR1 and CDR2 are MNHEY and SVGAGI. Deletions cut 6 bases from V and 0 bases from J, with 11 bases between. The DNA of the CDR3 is TGTGCCAGCAGCCGGGACACCTTGAACACTGAAGCTTTCTTT. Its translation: CASSRDTLNTEAFF.

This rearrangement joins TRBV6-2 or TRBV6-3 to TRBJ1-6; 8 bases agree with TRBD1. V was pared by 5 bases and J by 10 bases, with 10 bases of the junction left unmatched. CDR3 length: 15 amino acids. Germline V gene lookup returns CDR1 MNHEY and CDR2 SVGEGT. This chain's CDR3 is CASSPSRGRGSPLHF. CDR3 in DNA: TGTGCCAGCAGTCCCTCCAGGGGGCGAGGATCACCCCTCCACTTT.

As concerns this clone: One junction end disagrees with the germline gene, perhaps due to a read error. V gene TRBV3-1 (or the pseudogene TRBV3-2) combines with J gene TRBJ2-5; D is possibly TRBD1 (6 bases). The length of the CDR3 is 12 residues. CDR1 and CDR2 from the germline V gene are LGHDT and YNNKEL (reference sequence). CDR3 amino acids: CASSLAGGGLDF. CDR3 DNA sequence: TGTGCCAGCAGCCTCGCTGGGGGCGGATTGGACTTC.

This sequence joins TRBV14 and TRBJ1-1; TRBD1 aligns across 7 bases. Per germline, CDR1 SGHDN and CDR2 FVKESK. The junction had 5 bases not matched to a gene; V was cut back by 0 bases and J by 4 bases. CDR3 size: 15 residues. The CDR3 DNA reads TGTGCCAGCAGCCAAGATCTTCCAGGGGGCACTGAAGCTTTCTTT. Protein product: CASSQDLPGGTEAFF.

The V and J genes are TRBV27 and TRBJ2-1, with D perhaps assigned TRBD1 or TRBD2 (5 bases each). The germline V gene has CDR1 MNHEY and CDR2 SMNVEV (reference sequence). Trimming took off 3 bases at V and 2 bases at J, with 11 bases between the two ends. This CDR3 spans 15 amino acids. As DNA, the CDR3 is TGTGCCAGCAGTTTTGGGACGGTTCCCTACAATGAGCAGTTCTTC. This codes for CASSFGTVPYNEQFF.

The CDR3 nucleotides read TGTGCCAGCAGATTAAGGGCGGGTAGTCCCACAGATACGCAGTATTTT. Protein sequence: CASRLRAGSPTDTQYF. The genes are TRBV7-8 and TRBJ2-3, with D maybe TRBD2 (5 bases). The V gene lost 6 bases and the J gene lost 2 bases, with 18 bases spanning the gap. The germline V gene encodes CDR1 SGHVS and CDR2 FQNEAQ. The CDR3 covers 16 residues.

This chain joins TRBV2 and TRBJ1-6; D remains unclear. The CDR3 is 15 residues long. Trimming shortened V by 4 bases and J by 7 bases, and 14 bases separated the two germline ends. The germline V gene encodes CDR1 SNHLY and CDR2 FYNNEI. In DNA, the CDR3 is TGTGCCAGCAGTGTGCGGACCCCTGGAAATTCACCCCTCCACTTT. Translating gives CASSVRTPGNSPLHF.

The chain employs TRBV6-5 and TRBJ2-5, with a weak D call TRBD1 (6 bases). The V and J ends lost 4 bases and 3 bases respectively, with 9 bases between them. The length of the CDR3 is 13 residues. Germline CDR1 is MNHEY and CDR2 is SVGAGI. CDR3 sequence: CASSFYREETQYF. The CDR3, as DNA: TGTGCCAGCAGTTTTTACAGGGAAGAGACCCAGTACTTC.

The CDR3 bases are TGTGCCAGCAGCAGTACGGGGGTCGGGAATGAAAAACTGTTTTTT. Amino acid sequence: CASSSTGVGNEKLFF. V and J are TRBV2 and TRBJ1-4; tentatively, D is TRBD1 (5 bases). The germline V gene encodes CDR1 SNHLY and CDR2 FYNNEI. The CDR3 runs to 15 residues. V lost 6 bases and J 5 bases, leaving 16 bases between the germline ends.

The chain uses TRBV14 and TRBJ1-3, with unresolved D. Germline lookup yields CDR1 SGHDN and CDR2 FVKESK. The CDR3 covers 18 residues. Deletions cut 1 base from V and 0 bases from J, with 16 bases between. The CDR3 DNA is TGTGCCAGCAGCCAAGTTGCCGGACGCCAACTCTCTGGAAACACCATATATTTT. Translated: CASSQVAGRQLSGNTIYF.

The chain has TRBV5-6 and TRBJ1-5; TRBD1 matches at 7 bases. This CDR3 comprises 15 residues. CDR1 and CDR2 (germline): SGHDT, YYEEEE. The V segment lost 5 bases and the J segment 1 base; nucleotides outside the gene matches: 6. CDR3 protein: CASRKGQRSNQPQHF. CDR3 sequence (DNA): TGTGCCAGCAGGAAGGGACAGAGGAGCAATCAGCCCCAGCATTTT.

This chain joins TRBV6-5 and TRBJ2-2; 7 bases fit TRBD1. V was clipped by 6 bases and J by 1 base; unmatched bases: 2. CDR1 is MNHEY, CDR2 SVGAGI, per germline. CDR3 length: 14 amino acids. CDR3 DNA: TGTGCCAGCAGGAACAGGGGGAACACCGGGGAGCTGTTTTTT. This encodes CASRNRGNTGELFF.

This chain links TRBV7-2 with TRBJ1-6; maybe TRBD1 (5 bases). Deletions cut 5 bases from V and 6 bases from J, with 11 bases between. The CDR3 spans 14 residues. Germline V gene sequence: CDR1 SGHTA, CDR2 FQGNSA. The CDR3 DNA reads TGTGCCAGCAGCCGGGGACCGATTAATTCACCCCTCCACTTT. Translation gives CASSRGPINSPLHF.

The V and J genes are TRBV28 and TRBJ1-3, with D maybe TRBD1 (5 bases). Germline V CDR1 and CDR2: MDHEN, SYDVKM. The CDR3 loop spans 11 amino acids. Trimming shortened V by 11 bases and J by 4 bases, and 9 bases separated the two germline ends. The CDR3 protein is CAGGSGNTIYF. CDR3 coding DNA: TGTGCCGGGGGGTCCGGAAACACCATATATTTT.

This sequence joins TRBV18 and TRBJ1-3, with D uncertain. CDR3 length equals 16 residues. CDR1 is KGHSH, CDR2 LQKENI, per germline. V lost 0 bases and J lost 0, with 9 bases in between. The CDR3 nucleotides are TGTGCCAGCTCACCACCGTCGGGGATCTCTGGAAACACCATATATTTT. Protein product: CASSPPSGISGNTIYF.

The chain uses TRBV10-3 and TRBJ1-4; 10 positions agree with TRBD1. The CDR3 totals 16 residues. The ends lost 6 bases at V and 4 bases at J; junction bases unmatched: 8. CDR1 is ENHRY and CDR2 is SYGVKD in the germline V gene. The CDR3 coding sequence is TGTGCCATCAGGGGGGGACAGGGGCCAAGTAATGAAAAACTGTTTTTT. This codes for CAIRGGQGPSNEKLFF.

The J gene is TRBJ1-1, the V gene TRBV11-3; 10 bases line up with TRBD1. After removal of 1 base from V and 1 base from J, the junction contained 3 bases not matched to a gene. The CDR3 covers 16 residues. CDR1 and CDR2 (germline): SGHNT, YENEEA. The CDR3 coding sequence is TGTGCCAGCAGCTTAGGACAGGGGGCGGAGAACACTGAAGCTTTCTTT. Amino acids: CASSLGQGAENTEAFF. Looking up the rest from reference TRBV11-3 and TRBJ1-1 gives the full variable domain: EAGVVQSPRYKIIEKKQPVAFWCNPISGHNTLYWYLQNLGQGPELLIRYENEEAVDDSQLPKDRFSAERLKGVDSTLKIQPAELGDSAVYLCASSLGQGAENTEAFFGQGTRLTVV.

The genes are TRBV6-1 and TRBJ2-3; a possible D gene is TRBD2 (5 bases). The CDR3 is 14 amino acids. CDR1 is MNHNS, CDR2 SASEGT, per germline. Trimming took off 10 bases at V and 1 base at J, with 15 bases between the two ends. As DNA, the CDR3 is TGTGCCACCTTTACTGGGAGTGGCACAGATACGCAGTATTTT. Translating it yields CATFTGSGTDTQYF.